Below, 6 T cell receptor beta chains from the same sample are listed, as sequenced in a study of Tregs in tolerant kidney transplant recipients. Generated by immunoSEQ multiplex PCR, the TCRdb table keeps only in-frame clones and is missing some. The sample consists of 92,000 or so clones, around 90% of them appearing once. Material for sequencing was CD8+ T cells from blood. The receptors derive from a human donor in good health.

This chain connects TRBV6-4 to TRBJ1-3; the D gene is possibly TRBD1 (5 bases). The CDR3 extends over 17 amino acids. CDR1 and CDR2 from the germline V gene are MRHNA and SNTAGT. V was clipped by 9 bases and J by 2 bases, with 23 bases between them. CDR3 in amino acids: CARSVGTSFLAGNTIYF. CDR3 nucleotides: TGTGCCAGGTCGGTGGGGACTTCTTTTTTGGCTGGAAACACCATATATTTT.

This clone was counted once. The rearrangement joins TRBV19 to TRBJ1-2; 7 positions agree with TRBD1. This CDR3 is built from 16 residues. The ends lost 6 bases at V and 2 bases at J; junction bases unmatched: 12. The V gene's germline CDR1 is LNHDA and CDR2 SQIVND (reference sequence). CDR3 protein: CASSVFGARGNYGYTF. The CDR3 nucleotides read TGTGCCAGTAGCGTATTCGGGGCCAGGGGGAACTATGGCTACACCTTC.

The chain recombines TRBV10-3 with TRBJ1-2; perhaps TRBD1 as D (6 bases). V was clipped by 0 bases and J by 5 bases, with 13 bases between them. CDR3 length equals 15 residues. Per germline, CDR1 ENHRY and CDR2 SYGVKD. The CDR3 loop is CAISESGGARYGYTF. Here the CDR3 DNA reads TGTGCCATCAGTGAGTCGGGGGGGGCGCGTTATGGCTACACCTTC.

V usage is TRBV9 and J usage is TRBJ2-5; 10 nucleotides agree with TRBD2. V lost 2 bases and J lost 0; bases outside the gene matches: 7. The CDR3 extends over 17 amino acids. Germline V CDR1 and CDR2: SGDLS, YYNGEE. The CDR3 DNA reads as TGTGCCAGCAGCGTCCCGCTCAGCGGGGGGGACCAAGAGACCCAGTACTTC. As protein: CASSVPLSGGDQETQYF.

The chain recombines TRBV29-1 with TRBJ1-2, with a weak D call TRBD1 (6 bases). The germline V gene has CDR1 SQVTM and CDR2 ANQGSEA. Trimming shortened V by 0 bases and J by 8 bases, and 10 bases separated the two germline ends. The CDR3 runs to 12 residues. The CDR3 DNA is TGCAGCGTTGAAGAGGGGGCGACGGGCTACACCTTC. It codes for CSVEEGATGYTF. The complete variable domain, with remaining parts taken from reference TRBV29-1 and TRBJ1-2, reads SAVISQKPSRDICQRGTSLTIQCQVDSQVTMMFWYRQQPGQSLTLIATANQGSEATYESGFVIDKFPISRPNLTFSTLTVSNMSPEDSSIYLCSVEEGATGYTFGSGTRLTVV.

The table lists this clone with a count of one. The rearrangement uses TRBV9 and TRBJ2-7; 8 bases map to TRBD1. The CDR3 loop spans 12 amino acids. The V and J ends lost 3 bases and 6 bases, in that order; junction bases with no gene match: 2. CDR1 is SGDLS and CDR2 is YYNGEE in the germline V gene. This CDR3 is CASSAGTGEQYF. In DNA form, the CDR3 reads TGTGCCAGCAGCGCTGGGACAGGCGAGCAGTACTTC.